This T cell receptor (beta chain) derives from a study of PD-1 blockade in mismatch repair-deficient tumors. Produced via immunoSEQ multiplex PCR; TCRdb's table is partial and in-frame only. The table shows 100,000 to 150,000 clones, with approximately 90% occurring only once. Germline CDR1 SNHLY, CDR2 FYNNEI. This CDR3 is built from 12 residues. V was clipped by 11 bases and J by 5 bases, with 15 bases between them. The source of this sequence is an adult with mismatch repair-deficient cancer. The chain uses TRBV2 and TRBJ2-5; D may be TRBD1 (6 bases). This specimen consisted of peripheral blood, obtained 44 weeks after starting pembrolizumab. The CDR3 here is CAFSGDVETQYF. The CDR3 bases are TGTGCCTTTTCAGGGGATGTTGAGACCCAGTACTTC.